One and the same sample provided the 31 T cell receptor beta chains below, sequenced in a study of blood T cells in healthy people across ages. A second PCR, run for about 6 to 12 cycles, used a sample-barcoded 5' primer plus a J-beta primer mix. TCRdb re-called the 5' RACE reads through MiXCR, storing one row per CDR3 protein. The sample carries approximately 900,000 distinct CDR3 sequences, about 29% recorded once. The sample was also reused in another study, on T cells of mothers and their children.

The sample taken for sequencing was blood. The receptor source for this set is a woman aged 40-49 years in good health.

This clonotype occurred many times. The rearrangement links TRBV28 to TRBJ2-5; TRBD1 aligns across 7 bases. Germline CDR1 and CDR2: MDHEN and SYDVKM. The V segment lost 5 bases and the J segment 1 base; nucleotides outside the gene matches: 4. This CDR3 spans 14 amino acids. CDR3 in amino acids: CASSTRQGQETQYF. CDR3 DNA sequence: TGTGCCAGCAGTACCCGACAGGGCCAAGAGACCCAGTACTTC.

This clonotype was found a few times. In DNA, the CDR3 is TGTGCCAGCATTACACCGGGACAGGGCGCCGAGCAGTACTTC. Protein product: CASITPGQGAEQYF. V usage is TRBV6-2 or TRBV6-3 and J usage is TRBJ2-7, with 9 nucleotides matching TRBD1. The germline V gene has CDR1 MNHEY and CDR2 SVGEGT. The CDR3 sequence is 14 residues long. The V and J ends lost 7 bases and 6 bases, in that order; junction bases with no gene match: 10.

In this sample, this clonotype turned up a few times. The chain couples TRBV9 to TRBJ1-1; no clear D gene. CDR1 and CDR2 (germline): SGDLS, YYNGEE. There are 14 residues in the CDR3. V shed 6 bases and J shed 0 bases, with 12 bases lying between them. The CDR3 DNA sequence: TGTGCCAGCACTACCGTGGGAGTGAACACTGAAGCTTTCTTT. Translated, it gives CASTTVGVNTEAFF.

This chain joins TRBV20-1 and TRBJ1-1; 7 bases are shared with TRBD1. The germline CDR1 and CDR2 sequences are DFQATT and SNEGSKA (reference sequence). This CDR3 is 16 amino acids long. Losses at the gene ends were 4 bases for V and 4 bases for J; bases not matched to a gene: 15. As DNA, the CDR3 is TGCAGTGCTATAGGTCCCTTGGGCAGGGGGGGCACTGAAGCTTTCTTT. Amino acids: CSAIGPLGRGGTEAFF.

This chain connects TRBV3-1 to TRBJ1-6; weak D call: TRBD1 (5 bases). This CDR3 has 19 amino acids. V was clipped by 0 bases and J by 5 bases, with 20 bases between them. Germline CDR1 LGHDT, CDR2 YNNKEL (reference sequence). The CDR3, as DNA: TGTGCCAGCAGCCAAGATCGCGACATTAGGACACGGGATAATTCACCCCTCCACTTT. This sequence encodes CASSQDRDIRTRDNSPLHF.

There are a few counts of this clonotype. This rearrangement joins TRBV5-1 to TRBJ2-7; 7 positions agree with TRBD2. Germline V gives CDR1 SGHRS, CDR2 YFSETQ. Unmatched junction bases numbered 2, after V lost 4 bases and J lost 7 bases. The CDR3 runs to 11 residues. Written as DNA, the CDR3 is TGCGCCAGCAGCGGGGGGGAGGAGCAGTACTTC. Protein: CASSGGEEQYF. Full variable domain (remainder filled in from reference TRBV5-1 and TRBJ2-7): KAGVTQTPRYLIKTRGQQVTLSCSPISGHRSVSWYQQTPGQGLQFLFEYFSETQRNKGNFPGRFSGRQFSNSRSEMNVSTLELGDSALYLCASSGGEEQYFGPGTRLTVT.

This clonotype was seen a few times. The rearrangement links TRBV20-1 to TRBJ1-1; the D is unclear. CDR3 size: 12 residues. Germline CDR1 and CDR2: DFQATT and SNEGSKA (reference sequence). The V end lost 6 bases, the J end lost 7 bases, and 15 bases lay between the germline ends. The DNA of the CDR3 is TGCAGTGCCACGGACGGTGGCCATGAAGCTTTCTTT. Residues: CSATDGGHEAFF.

The V gene is TRBV7-9, the J gene TRBJ2-4; 9 bases are shared with TRBD2. The J call may be mistaken, given a closer DNA end match to TRBJ2-5. This CDR3 is 13 amino acids long. The germline CDR1 and CDR2 sequences are SEHNR and FQNEAQ (reference sequence). CDR3 region: CASSRSGGETQYF. The DNA of the CDR3 is TGTGCCAGCAGTCGTAGCGGGGGAGAGACCCAGTACTTC.

The chain is built from TRBV7-9 and TRBJ2-3; D is perhaps TRBD2 (5 bases). V lost 5 bases and J lost 5, with 23 bases in between. CDR3 length: 17 amino acids. Germline lookup yields CDR1 SEHNR and CDR2 FQNEAQ (reference sequence). For the CDR3, the DNA is TGTGCCAGCAGCCCTAGAGAATATACGAGGGAGAGAGATACGCAGTATTTT. This codes for CASSPREYTRERDTQYF.

Note on this clonotype: Its ends do not fully match the called genes, so a read error is possible. The chain carries TRBV12-3 or TRBV12-4 and TRBJ1-1; 7 bases match TRBD1. There are 15 residues in the CDR3. The CDR3 DNA follows: TGTGCCGGCAGTTTCCTAGGGGGCGCGGTCACTGAAGCTTTCTTT. Translated, it gives CAGSFLGGAVTEAFF.

This clonotype was counted between two and nine times. The V and J genes are TRBV12-3 or TRBV12-4 and TRBJ2-3; 7 positions match TRBD1. This CDR3 has 15 residues. The ends lost 6 bases at V and 0 bases at J; junction bases unmatched: 6. The CDR3 sequence is CASRRTGVSTDTQYF. CDR3 nucleotide sequence: TGTGCCAGCAGGCGCACAGGGGTAAGCACAGATACGCAGTATTTT.

The genes are TRBV5-1 and TRBJ2-1; 7 nucleotides match TRBD2. Unmatched junction bases numbered 8, after V lost 1 base and J lost 10 bases. In germline, CDR1 is SGHRS, CDR2 YFSETQ. CDR3 size: 14 residues. CDR3 loop: CASSLTGTTVEQFF. CDR3 DNA: TGCGCCAGCAGCTTGACCGGGACTACGGTCGAGCAGTTCTTC.

This clonotype has only a few counts. The CDR3 protein is CASNWGQRNSPLHF. The CDR3 nucleotides are TGTGCCAGCAACTGGGGACAACGAAATTCACCCCTCCACTTT. This chain connects TRBV7-2 to TRBJ1-6; D may be TRBD1 (6 bases). CDR1 is SGHTA, CDR2 FQGNSA, per germline. V gave up 7 bases and J gave up 7 bases, with 14 bases separating them. The length of the CDR3 is 14 residues.

This clonotype was counted a few times. The CDR3 spells CSASVLAGGLGAQETQYF. CDR3 nucleotide sequence: TGCAGTGCTAGTGTTCTAGCGGGGGGGCTCGGGGCCCAAGAGACCCAGTACTTC. The chain carries TRBV20-1 and TRBJ2-5; 12 bases fit TRBD2. With V trimmed by 3 bases and J by 1 base, 12 bases remained unmatched. This CDR3 comprises 18 residues. Germline V gene data show CDR1 as DFQATT and CDR2 as SNEGSKA (reference sequence).

The chain is built from TRBV3-1 and TRBJ2-3; a weak D match, TRBD2 (6 bases). Germline V lookup: CDR1 LGHDT, CDR2 YNNKEL (reference sequence). CDR3 length: 15 amino acids. V dropped 0 bases and J dropped 4 bases, with 11 bases sitting between them. The CDR3 spells CASSQEGRSADTQYF. In DNA, the CDR3 is TGTGCCAGCAGCCAAGAAGGGAGGAGCGCAGATACGCAGTATTTT.

The J gene is TRBJ2-1, the V gene TRBV5-1; 11 bases line up with TRBD1. The CDR3 is 15 amino acids. Trimming took 4 bases from V and 5 from J; bases not matched to a gene: 5. Per germline, CDR1 SGHRS and CDR2 YFSETQ. The CDR3 reads CASSTGQGGNNEQFF. DNA of the CDR3: TGCGCCAGCAGCACGGGACAGGGGGGCAACAATGAGCAGTTCTTC.

This clonotype was detected a few times. The V and J genes are TRBV5-1 and TRBJ2-3, with a weak D call TRBD2 (5 bases). The ends were cut back, 3 bases at V and 4 bases at J, with 18 bases in the middle. Germline V CDR1 and CDR2: SGHRS, YFSETQ. The CDR3 extends over 16 amino acids. The CDR3 loop reads CASSSAPGSRADTQYF. The CDR3 DNA is TGCGCCAGCAGCTCCGCCCCGGGGAGTCGGGCAGATACGCAGTATTTT.

The chain has TRBV5-1 and TRBJ1-3; D gene unclear. The CDR3 contains 13 residues. The V gene's germline CDR1 is SGHRS and CDR2 YFSETQ. The germline V and J ends were trimmed by 3 bases and 5 bases, with 9 bases remaining between them. The CDR3 DNA reads TGCGCCAGCAGCTCCCCCGGCAGAAACACCATATATTTT. Translating gives CASSSPGRNTIYF.

This clonotype occurred a few times. Its ends do not fully match the called genes, so a read error is possible. The gene calls are TRBV3-1 and TRBJ2-2; no firm D call. This CDR3 contains 12 residues. Germline V gene data show CDR1 as LGHDT and CDR2 as YNNKEL (reference sequence). For the CDR3, the DNA is TGTGCCGGCAGCCCTAACACCGGGGAGCTGTTTTTT. Translation: CAGSPNTGELFF.

The table lists this clonotype with a few counts. DNA for the CDR3: TGTGCCAGCAGCCCAAGACAGTCCCAGACTGAAGCTTTCTTT. It is translated as CASSPRQSQTEAFF. V is TRBV3-1 and J is TRBJ1-1, with D tentatively TRBD1 (5 bases). V was shortened by 4 bases and J by 5 bases, with 14 bases between the two germline ends. Looked up from germline, CDR1 is LGHDT and CDR2 is YNNKEL (reference sequence). There are 14 residues in the CDR3.

This clonotype was seen at least ten times. This chain joins TRBV3-1 and TRBJ2-7; the D gene is possibly TRBD1 (5 bases). The CDR3 is 15 residues long. Germline V gene data show CDR1 as LGHDT and CDR2 as YNNKEL (reference sequence). Trimming left V 0 bases short and J 0 bases short, with 9 bases between. In DNA, the CDR3 is TGTGCCAGCAGCCAAGAAGGGGAACCCTCCTACGAGCAGTACTTC. Amino acid sequence: CASSQEGEPSYEQYF.

There are many counts of this clonotype. This rearrangement joins TRBV7-2 to TRBJ2-1; D is undetermined. The CDR3 runs to 15 residues. V was cut by 0 bases and J by 4 bases, with 10 bases left in between. Per germline, CDR1 SGHTA and CDR2 FQGNSA. The CDR3 DNA is TGTGCCAGCAGCTTAGCGCGAGACTTTTACAATGAGCAGTTCTTC. Its translation: CASSLARDFYNEQFF.

The rearrangement joins TRBV5-1 to TRBJ1-3; D possibly corresponds to TRBD1 (5 bases). In germline, CDR1 is SGHRS, CDR2 YFSETQ. The CDR3 totals 14 residues. V was clipped by 4 bases and J by 1 base, with 9 bases between them. The chain's CDR3 is CASSAGTSGNTIYF. CDR3 nucleotide sequence: TGCGCCAGCAGCGCCGGGACGTCTGGAAACACCATATATTTT.

This clonotype appeared many times. V usage is TRBV2 and J usage is TRBJ2-7; 8 bases map to TRBD2. This CDR3 has 14 amino acids. Germline CDR1 and CDR2: SNHLY and FYNNEI. V dropped 7 bases and J dropped 2; count of bases not matched to a gene: 7. CDR3 residues: CASTPGLEPYEQYF. CDR3 sequence (DNA): TGTGCCAGCACCCCGGGACTAGAGCCCTACGAGCAGTACTTC.

This clonotype occurred a few times. V is TRBV2 and J is TRBJ2-5; D is perhaps TRBD1 (5 bases). This CDR3 has 15 amino acids. Germline values: CDR1 SNHLY, CDR2 FYNNEI. Trimming left V 4 bases short and J 4 bases short, with 16 bases between. The DNA of the CDR3 is TGTGCCAGCAGTGCTCAAGGGCAGGGTGGAGAGACCCAGTACTTC. Protein product: CASSAQGQGGETQYF.

To note about this clonotype: The junction and the germline gene differ at one end; a read error may be behind it. The V call is TRBV27, the J call TRBJ2-7; TRBD2 might be the D (6 bases). Germline CDR1 and CDR2: MNHEY and SMNVEV (reference sequence). The CDR3 has 12 amino acids. The CDR3 spells CVSSPDYYEQYF. The CDR3, as DNA: TGTGTCAGCAGCCCGGACTACTACGAGCAGTACTTC.

The rearrangement links TRBV3-1 to TRBJ2-7; tentative D call: TRBD1 (6 bases). The CDR3 runs to 18 residues. Trimming left V 0 bases short and J 7 bases short, with 25 bases between. Germline CDR1 reads LGHDT; CDR2 reads YNNKEL (reference sequence). The CDR3 spells CASSQDLTGQYRGSEQYF. The CDR3 nucleotides read TGTGCCAGCAGCCAAGATTTGACAGGCCAGTACCGTGGGTCGGAGCAGTACTTC.

This clonotype was picked up many times. The chain couples TRBV5-1 to TRBJ2-1; D unclear. The CDR3 has 14 residues. The germline V gene encodes CDR1 SGHRS and CDR2 YFSETQ. The V end was cut by 5 bases, the J end by 5 bases, with 14 bases between. The CDR3 DNA reads TGCGCCAGCAGGCGTCGGCTTAACGACAATGAGCAGTTCTTC. This encodes CASRRRLNDNEQFF.

This clonotype was counted only a few times. The chain uses TRBV27 and TRBJ2-4, with 8 nucleotides matching TRBD1. J was trimmed by 0 bases and V by 4 bases; bases with no gene match: 5. Germline V gene sequence: CDR1 MNHEY, CDR2 SMNVEV (reference sequence). The CDR3 spans 16 residues. The CDR3 DNA reads TGTGCCAGCAGTTCTGTCAGGGGGCTAGCCAAAAACATTCAGTACTTC. This sequence encodes CASSSVRGLAKNIQYF.

Only a few counts were recorded for this clonotype. The chain has TRBV3-1 and TRBJ2-7; tentatively, D is TRBD1 (5 bases). CDR3 length: 16 residues. In germline, CDR1 is LGHDT, CDR2 YNNKEL (reference sequence). Trimming took 0 bases from V and 6 from J, leaving 18 bases between them. CDR3 sequence reads: CASSQDTTLRGSEQYF. CDR3 coding DNA: TGTGCCAGCAGCCAAGATACAACGCTAAGGGGTAGCGAGCAGTACTTC.

The sample holds many counts of this clonotype. This chain uses TRBV20-1 with TRBJ2-5; 8 bases are a match to TRBD2. The CDR3 extends over 13 amino acids. Germline V CDR1 and CDR2: DFQATT, SNEGSKA (reference sequence). With V trimmed by 7 bases and J by 1 base, 5 bases remained unmatched. This chain's CDR3 is CSVAGGVQETQYF. The CDR3, as DNA: TGCAGTGTGGCGGGAGGTGTCCAAGAGACCCAGTACTTC.